This TCR beta chain was recorded in a study of blood T cell repertoires in COVID-19. Study in general: Donors in the United States, Italy and Spain gave samples during acute or convalescent COVID-19. Nucleic acid was either cDNA or gDNA, and it came from T cells, B-cell-depleted T cells, or PBMCs.

This CDR3 comprises 15 residues. J was trimmed by 10 bases and V by 4 bases; bases with no gene match: 8. Germline V lookup: CDR1 MGHRA, CDR2 YSYEKL. Authors' data handling: How many nucleated cells were present was estimated from reference gene primer amplification. Method: immunoSEQ multiplex PCR; TCRdb's copy keeps in-frame clones and lacks some. V and J calls and clone size come straight from that table; D and trimming were deduced from the DNA. The sample lists around 400,000 clones, around 89% occurring once. The V gene is TRBV4-1, the J gene TRBJ2-4; 12 bases align to TRBD2. This TCR was recovered from a man aged 35-49 years with acute or convalescent COVID-19. Sequenced: peripheral blood. CDR3 residues: CASSPKTSGSFIQYF. CDR3 DNA sequence: TGCGCCAGCAGCCCCAAGACTAGCGGGAGTTTTATTCAGTACTTC.